Listed here are 8 T cell receptor beta chains from one sample, sequenced in a study of T cells after yellow fever vaccination. TCRdb called the 5' RACE reads again in MiXCR, with one record for every CDR3 protein. This sample carries roughly 520,000 distinct CDR3 sequences, 21% of them seen once, and the ten largest clones take roughly 16%. The sequencing used PBMCs, collected approximately 22 days after the first yellow fever vaccination. All receptors derive from a young man who received the YFV17D yellow fever vaccine.

This clonotype has a handful of counts. The V and J genes are TRBV6-2 or TRBV6-3 and TRBJ2-3; D gene unclear. Deletions cut 2 bases from V and 0 bases from J, with 6 bases between. The CDR3 length is 14 residues. CDR1 and CDR2 (germline): MNHEY, SVGEGT. The CDR3 DNA sequence: TGTGCCAGCAGTTACCCCAAGAGCACAGATACGCAGTATTTT. Translating gives CASSYPKSTDTQYF.

This clonotype was observed a few times. The rearrangement uses TRBV27 and TRBJ2-1; 7 nucleotides line up with TRBD1. Germline CDR1 MNHEY, CDR2 SMNVEV (reference sequence). The junction had 6 bases not matched to a gene; V was cut back by 8 bases and J by 5 bases. CDR3 length equals 13 residues. CDR3 loop: CASGWQGDNEQFF. CDR3 DNA sequence: TGTGCCAGCGGCTGGCAGGGGGACAATGAGCAGTTCTTC.

This sequence joins TRBV18 and TRBJ2-1, with TRBD2 as a possible D gene (5 bases). Trimming pared 3 bases from V and 8 bases from J, leaving 8 bases between. Germline V gene sequence: CDR1 KGHSH, CDR2 LQKENI. The CDR3 is 12 residues long. The CDR3 nucleotides read TGTGCCAGCTCACCCCACGGGGATGAGCAGTTCTTC. It translates to CASSPHGDEQFF.

This clonotype was counted a few times. The chain employs TRBV7-9 and TRBJ2-3; D might be TRBD2 (5 bases). Germline values: CDR1 SEHNR, CDR2 FQNEAQ (reference sequence). The CDR3 has 15 amino acids. V was clipped by 5 bases and J by 1 base, with 13 bases between them. CDR3 loop: CASSPDGRGTDTQYF. The CDR3, as DNA: TGTGCCAGCAGCCCGGACGGGCGGGGCACAGATACGCAGTATTTT.

The J gene is TRBJ2-3, the V gene TRBV7-8; 7 bases line up with TRBD2. V dropped 1 base and J dropped 2; count of bases not matched to a gene: 9. The CDR3 has 17 residues. In germline, CDR1 is SGHVS, CDR2 FQNEAQ. The CDR3 here is CASSLGGGGTHTDTQYF. In DNA, the CDR3 is TGTGCCAGCAGCTTAGGGGGCGGGGGTACCCACACAGATACGCAGTATTTT.

The chain carries TRBV4-2 and TRBJ2-1; 9 bases are a match to TRBD2. The J segment lost 7 bases and the V segment lost 0 bases, leaving 13 bases of the junction unmatched. The CDR3 length is 18 residues. Per germline, CDR1 LGHNA and CDR2 YNFKEQ. The CDR3 DNA sequence: TGTGCCAGCAGCCAAGATGGTTTAGCGGGGGTAGTAAGGAATGAGCAGTTCTTC. It encodes CASSQDGLAGVVRNEQFF.

This clonotype was picked up many times. The chain joins TRBV20-1 to TRBJ1-4; unclear D gene. Germline CDR1 is DFQATT and CDR2 is SNEGSKA (reference sequence). The length of the CDR3 is 14 residues. Trimming took off 3 bases at V and 0 bases at J, with 8 bases between the two ends. The CDR3 loop is CSASSHATNEKLFF. CDR3 DNA sequence: TGCAGTGCTAGCTCTCATGCAACTAATGAAAAACTGTTTTTT.

V and J are TRBV5-1 and TRBJ2-5, with TRBD1 matching 9 bases. Germline CDR1 reads SGHRS; CDR2 reads YFSETQ. The CDR3 contains 14 residues. The junction had 4 bases not matched to a gene; V was cut back by 4 bases and J by 3 bases. The CDR3 DNA is TGCGCCAGCAGCATACAGGGGGCGGAAGAGACCCAGTACTTC. Translating gives CASSIQGAEETQYF.